The 8 T cell receptor beta chains below all came from one sample that was sequenced in a study of blood T cell repertoires in COVID-19. Libraries were prepared by immunoSEQ multiplex PCR; TCRdb keeps only in-frame clonotypes and omits some of them. Of 150,000 to 180,000 clones listed, 75% to 85% are singletons. Sequenced material: peripheral blood. The receptors were gathered from a man aged 55 to 70 with acute or convalescent COVID-19.

The rearrangement joins TRBV19 to TRBJ1-3, with D maybe TRBD1 (5 bases). Per germline, CDR1 LNHDA and CDR2 SQIVND (reference sequence). The CDR3 spans 15 residues. V was clipped by 3 bases and J by 0 bases, with 9 bases between them. The CDR3 spells CASSIRRGSGNTIYF. The DNA for the CDR3 is TGTGCCAGTAGTATTCGAAGGGGCTCTGGAAACACCATATATTTT.

The chain uses TRBV6-1 and TRBJ2-3; no clear D gene. The V gene's germline CDR1 is MNHNS and CDR2 SASEGT. The CDR3 contains 11 residues. Trimming pared 8 bases from V and 5 bases from J, leaving 8 bases between. This chain's CDR3 is CASRHKDTQYF. In DNA, the CDR3 is TGTGCCAGCCGACACAAAGATACGCAGTATTTT.

The J gene is TRBJ2-7, the V gene TRBV28, with TRBD1 matching over 9 bases. The CDR3 has 15 residues. The trim removed 5 bases at V and 0 bases at J, leaving 5 bases unmatched. The V gene's germline CDR1 is MDHEN and CDR2 SYDVKM. CDR3: CASSDGGQGSYEQYF. CDR3 nucleotides: TGTGCCAGCAGTGATGGGGGACAGGGCTCCTACGAGCAGTACTTC.

This sequence joins TRBV4-3 and TRBJ1-2; 8 bases map to TRBD1. The ends lost 6 bases at V and 5 bases at J; junction bases unmatched: 8. CDR3 length: 14 amino acids. Germline lookup yields CDR1 LGHNA and CDR2 YSLEER. CDR3 in amino acids: CASSSGGVRYGYTF. CDR3 in DNA: TGCGCCAGCAGTTCAGGGGGCGTAAGGTATGGCTACACCTTC.

This chain's CDR3 is CASSSTGGEQYF. CDR3 nucleotide sequence: TGTGCCAGCAGTTCGACAGGGGGCGAGCAGTACTTC. V usage is TRBV6-2 or TRBV6-3 and J usage is TRBJ2-7, with TRBD1 matching 9 bases. The CDR3 totals 12 residues. V gave up 4 bases and J gave up 6 bases; unmatched junction bases: 1. Germline V gene data show CDR1 as MNHEY and CDR2 as SVGEGT.

The chain joins TRBV6-5 to TRBJ1-1; D is ambiguous. CDR1 is MNHEY, CDR2 SVGAGI, per germline. The CDR3 length is 14 residues. Trimming pared 4 bases from V and 5 bases from J, leaving 14 bases between. CDR3 sequence reads: CASSFGRSGTEAFF. The DNA for the CDR3 is TGTGCCAGCAGTTTTGGTCGCAGCGGGACTGAAGCTTTCTTT.

The genes are TRBV2 and TRBJ2-2; TRBD1 agrees at 11 bases. V dropped 6 bases and J dropped 8; count of bases not matched to a gene: 5. Germline V gene lookup returns CDR1 SNHLY and CDR2 FYNNEI. The CDR3 totals 14 residues. Here the CDR3 DNA reads TGTGCCAGCAGGGGACAGGGGGGAGGTGGGGAGCTGTTTTTT. Encoded protein: CASRGQGGGGELFF.

This clone was seen repeatedly, ten times or more. The rearrangement links TRBV5-1 to TRBJ1-1, with 8 positions matching TRBD1. V shed 4 bases, J shed 2 bases, and the junction held 10 bases outside the gene matches. The CDR3 spans 16 residues. CDR1 and CDR2 from the germline V gene are SGHRS and YFSETQ. The CDR3 DNA reads TGCGCCAGCAGCGTCTCGGGACAGGCATTCAACACTGAAGCTTTCTTT. The encoded protein is CASSVSGQAFNTEAFF.